The T cell receptor (beta chain) described here comes from a study of shared clonotypes between healthy human individuals. Study background: Each donor contributed plates that comprised three CD4 naive, three CD4 memory, two CD8 naive and one CD8 memory. Study-wide findings and caveats: Collection of samples was limited to blood; tissue repertoires likely differ.

Details on this clone: What it binds is not known. The same CDR3 also results from other DNA sequences found in this sample.

V lost 1 base to trimming and J lost 3 bases; unmatched junction nucleotides: 4. The germline gives CDR1 SGDLS, CDR2 YYNGEE. The CDR3 totals 16 residues. Genomic DNA of each subset was evenly split across several immunoSEQ plates. TCRdb keeps only in-frame clones here, not all; method: immunoSEQ multiplex PCR. This sample yields roughly 1,100,000 clones, of which approximately 76% are seen a single time; roughly 1.4% belongs to the top ten. Sequenced: memory CD4+ T cells sorted from blood. Subset specified: CD45RA-negative fraction. This sequence was found in a man younger than 35 in good health. This sequence joins TRBV9 and TRBJ2-3, with 11 bases matching TRBD2. CDR3 in amino acids: CASSVTSGSKTDTQYF. The DNA of the CDR3 is TGTGCCAGCAGCGTAACTAGCGGGAGTAAGACAGATACGCAGTATTTT.